Sequencing of this T cell receptor (beta chain) was carried out in a study of cytotoxic CD8 clonotypes in ibrutinib-treated CLL (dated by TCRdb to about 2021). About the study as a whole: The cohort was composed of approximately 11 relapsed/refractory and roughly 14 treatment-naive patients; IGHV unmutated status was identified in some 17 patients. Response samples were obtained after a median of approximately eleven months of treatment, with a range of about 6 to 36 months. Partial responses were observed in some 24 patients and complete responses in 2; after a median follow-up of roughly 72 months, remission was maintained in 15 or so patients and progression was observed in about twelve. An average of roughly 250,000 productive templates and about 100,000 productive rearrangements was obtained per sample. Every sample from remission and from progressive disease was obtained while the patients were still on ibrutinib. Cryopreserved peripheral blood mononuclear cells were obtained before treatment, at response, and at either sustained remission or disease progression. Of the approximately 90 participants in the trial, about 25 had longitudinal samples available. On the study overall, not on this receptor specifically: Baseline clonality exceeded that of age-matched healthy donors and correlated strongly with circulating CD8+ T-cell counts. Public clonotypes were rare and either shrank or stayed stable during treatment, and the rise in clonality at ibrutinib response reflected expansion of private clonotypes. An increase in clonality was observed at ibrutinib response, with clonality remaining stable during sustained remission and falling back toward baseline at progression. Sampling times were not matched between patients in sustained remission and patients whose disease was progressing, and lymph node repertoires were not examined.

For TCR beta library preparation, roughly 2.2 micrograms of genomic DNA were isolated from cryopreserved PBMCs. High-throughput TCR beta sequencing was performed on longitudinal blood samples from CLL patients receiving ibrutinib monotherapy. The patients were enrolled in a single-center, open-label phase 2 trial of ibrutinib monotherapy. Concerning this clone: Its binding antigen is unknown. No much larger clone exists at a distance of one base, and base qualities are not known.

Relative to germline, V is 3 bases shorter and J is 6 bases shorter, with 13 bases between their ends. From the cysteine through the phenylalanine, the CDR3 covers 14 amino acids. Of all the DNA, just the CDR3 is kept, 42 bases in frame from base 1. The germline V gene (reference sequence) yields MNHEY for CDR1 and SMNVEV for CDR2. On a MiSeq, deep resolution sequencing aimed for a depth between 1 in 1 million and 1 in 200,000 T cells, with each clonotype covered approximately 9.2x on average. The immunoSEQ hsTCRB Kit was used to generate TCR beta libraries. The original methods were these. The data were analyzed with ImmunoSEQ Analyzer and ImmunoSEQ Data Assistant, and V, D and J gene assignments followed IMGT definitions. Clonality, which ranges from 0 to 1, was calculated by subtracting the normalized Shannon entropy of productive rearrangement frequencies from one. Only overrepresented clonotypes making up at least 0.05% of the repertoire of each patient were included in the public clonotype analysis. Some 13 age-matched healthy donor repertoires from immuneACCESS served as clonality controls. TCRdb took this table from immuneACCESS and kept in-frame rearrangements with V and J called. Such tables lack part of the clones; where checked against another copy, unresolved V genes explain under half of the gap, and the rest is unexplained. The V and J calls and the clone size are those of that table, but D and trimming were determined from the DNA. Counted in this sample were fewer than 400,000 clones; about 61% of them appeared once. Of the sample, roughly 6.3% falls within the top ten clones.

This specimen was PBMCs, taken after 36 months of ibrutinib treatment. The chain joins TRBV27 to TRBJ2-3, with no confidently assigned D gene. This receptor was taken from a human donor with chronic lymphocytic leukemia. The CDR3 in this case is CASSLIGPSDTQYF. The DNA sequence is TGTGCCAGCAGTTTGATCGGGCCGTCGGATACGCAGTATTTT.